These T cell receptor beta chains were read from a single sample in a study of a mutant IDH1 vaccine in newly diagnosed glioma. Sequencing used immunoSEQ multiplex PCR; TCRdb keeps in-frame clones, though not all of them. The sample comprises roughly 60,000 clones, about 85% of which are singletons, and 4% rests with the top ten. Their cognate antigens are unknown. Material: PBMCs, obtained from a glioma patient whose treatment included an IDH1 peptide vaccine. The receptors shown here come from a man aged 25 to 45 with glioma. CDR3s include the opening cysteine and the closing phenylalanine or tryptophan. D genes are given only for firm matches. Some rows mark clone size as missing; the rest say once, few, many or name a class of expanded clone.

V gene,J gene,D gene,clone size,CDR3 DNA,CDR3 protein
TRBV6-6,TRBJ1-1,TRBD1,once,TGTGCCAGCAGTGGGCGACAGGGGGCGTCCACTGAAGCTTTCTTT,CASSGRQGASTEAFF
TRBV6-1,TRBJ1-5,.,.,TGTGCCAGCAGTTTTTCACAGGGAGGGAATCAGCCCCAGCATTTT,CASSFSQGGNQPQHF
TRBV2,TRBJ1-4,TRBD1,.,TGTGCCAGCAGTGCCCTTTCAGGGGGAACTAATGAAAAACTGTTTTTT,CASSALSGGTNEKLFF
TRBV5-4,TRBJ2-2,TRBD2,.,TGTGCCAGCAGCCCAAGGACTAGCGGGGGGCCACAAATCAACACCGGGGAGCTGTTTTTT,CASSPRTSGGPQINTGELFF
TRBV5-1,TRBJ1-1,.,.,TGCGCCAGCAGCTCCCAGGGCAGCCCGAACACTGAAGCTTTCTTT,CASSSQGSPNTEAFF
TRBV2,TRBJ2-7,TRBD1,.,TGTGCCAGCAGCAGGGGGCTTTACGAGCAGTACTTC,CASSRGLYEQYF
TRBV27,TRBJ1-2,.,.,TGTGCCAGCAGCTCCATATGGGAAGTTGACTATGGCTACACCTTC,CASSSIWEVDYGYTF
TRBV6-4,TRBJ2-3,.,.,TGTGCCAGCAGTGACCGGTGGTTAGATACGCAGTATTTT,CASSDRWLDTQYF
TRBV5-4,TRBJ2-3,.,.,TGTGCCAGCAGCTTTCTGCAGGGCACAGATACGCAGTATTTT,CASSFLQGTDTQYF
TRBV5-1,TRBJ2-3,.,.,TGCGCCAGCAGCTTTGGGGGGGCTAGCACAGATACGCAGTATTTT,CASSFGGASTDTQYF
TRBV10-3,TRBJ2-7,TRBD1,.,TGTGCCATCCTTCGGGACAGTCCCTACGAGCAGTACTTC,CAILRDSPYEQYF
TRBV6-1,TRBJ2-7,.,.,TGTGCCAGCAGTGACCCGGAGGAACAGGGACCATCCTACGAGCAGTACTTC,CASSDPEEQGPSYEQYF
TRBV14,TRBJ1-2,.,.,TGTGCCAGCAGCCCCTGGCAGATTACTAACTATGGCTACACCTTC,CASSPWQITNYGYTF
TRBV6-6,TRBJ2-6,.,.,TGTGCCAGCAGCCACCCAGGGGCAGGGGCCAACGTCCTGACTTTC,CASSHPGAGANVLTF
TRBV5-1,TRBJ2-7,TRBD1,.,TGCGCCAGCAGCACCCGTACAGGGGGCCTTGACGAGCAGTACTTC,CASSTRTGGLDEQYF
TRBV7-9,TRBJ2-3,TRBD1,.,TGTGCCAGCAGCACCCCGGAAAACAGGGGGTACTTCAACGGGGATACGCAGTATTTT,CASSTPENRGYFNGDTQYF
TRBV13,TRBJ2-4,.,.,TGTGCCAGCAGCTTCGGCAGGCTAGCCAAAAACATTCAGTACTTC,CASSFGRLAKNIQYF
TRBV30,TRBJ1-5,.,.,TGTGCCTGGAGTTCTGACTCGAGGCAGCCCCAGCATTTT,CAWSSDSRQPQHF
TRBV5-4,TRBJ2-1,.,.,TGTGCCAGCAGCTTGCAGGGTTTAAGGGATGAGCAGTTCTTC,CASSLQGLRDEQFF
TRBV7-2,TRBJ1-6,.,.,TGTGCCAGCAGCTTAACAGCCAATTCACCCCTCCACTTT,CASSLTANSPLHF
TRBV5-1,TRBJ2-2,.,.,TGCGCCAGCAGCTTGGTTACTAGCCGGGAGCTGTTTTTT,CASSLVTSRELFF
TRBV19,TRBJ2-2,.,.,TGTGCCAGTAGTATGAGGAGAAACACCGGGGAGCTGTTTTTT,CASSMRRNTGELFF
TRBV2,TRBJ2-7,.,.,TGTGCCAGCAGTGAAAACAAGTCCTACGAGCAGTACTTC,CASSENKSYEQYF
TRBV18,TRBJ2-6,.,.,TGTGCCAGCTCGGCCCAGGAAGCCGGGGCCAACGTCCTGACTTTC,CASSAQEAGANVLTF
TRBV7-9,TRBJ2-4,.,.,TGTGCCAGCAGCCCTTGGGTTGACACGGGATGGGGCATTCAGTACTTC,CASSPWVDTGWGIQYF
TRBV19,TRBJ1-5,TRBD1,.,TGTGCCAGTAGTACCGGAGACAGGGCTCAGCCCCAGCATTTT,CASSTGDRAQPQHF
TRBV5-1,TRBJ1-5,TRBD1,once,TGCGCCAGCAGCTTCTCAGGGGGAAATCAGCCCCAGCATTTT,CASSFSGGNQPQHF
TRBV9,TRBJ2-3,TRBD1,.,TGTGCCAGCAGCGCGTGGACAGGGTCAGATACGCAGTATTTT,CASSAWTGSDTQYF
TRBV27,TRBJ2-7,TRBD1,.,TGTGCCAGCAGTACCTCTCACCCCGGGACAGGGGGCTCAAAGACCTACGAGCAGTACTTC,CASSTSHPGTGGSKTYEQYF
TRBV4-1,TRBJ2-7,.,.,TGCGCCAGCAGCCAAGTTAGCTCGGCAGGGGTCTTGGAGCAGTACTTC,CASSQVSSAGVLEQYF
TRBV19,TRBJ1-1,.,.,TGTGCCAGTATAATGAGGAGGAACACTGAAGCTTTCTTT,CASIMRRNTEAFF
TRBV5-6,TRBJ2-7,.,.,TGTGCCAGCGGACTGAACCTGGGGGAGGGGGTCGGCGAGCAGTACTTC,CASGLNLGEGVGEQYF
TRBV6-6,TRBJ2-1,.,.,TGTGCCAGCGGGGCAGGGAGCAATGAGCAGTTCTTC,CASGAGSNEQFF
TRBV29-1,TRBJ1-1,.,few,TGCAGCGCCCAAAGGGCGGACACTGAAGCTTTCTTT,CSAQRADTEAFF
TRBV2,TRBJ1-3,.,.,TGTGCCAGAGGTGACAGGTTGGGTGGAAACACCATATATTTT,CARGDRLGGNTIYF
TRBV6-4,TRBJ2-1,.,.,TGTGCCAGCAGTGAGCCCGGTGAGGGAAGAAATGAGCAGTTCTTC,CASSEPGEGRNEQFF
TRBV18,TRBJ1-2,TRBD1,.,TGTGCCAGCTCACCAGGGACAGCATCATCTAACTATGGCTACACCTTC,CASSPGTASSNYGYTF
TRBV19,TRBJ1-3,TRBD1,.,TGTGCCAGTAGTGCAAAACAGGGGGCGAGCGGAAACACCATATATTTT,CASSAKQGASGNTIYF
TRBV5-1,TRBJ1-2,.,.,TGCGCCAGCAGCTTGGGCCGGGCGGGTTTATATGGCTACACCTTC,CASSLGRAGLYGYTF
TRBV29-1,TRBJ1-1,.,few,TGCAGCGTTGCTTTAGGTCGCCAGAACACTGAAGCTTTCTTT,CSVALGRQNTEAFF
TRBV2,TRBJ1-1,TRBD1,.,TGTGCCAGCAGTGGGGGCTCGGACAGGGGGATTAAGCAGGAAACTGAAGCTTTCTTT,CASSGGSDRGIKQETEAFF
TRBV7-6,TRBJ1-1,.,.,TGTGCCAGCAGCTCGGACAGATCTCAAGAAGCTTTCTTT,CASSSDRSQEAFF
TRBV7-9,TRBJ1-1,.,.,TGTGCCAGCAGCGGAGGACATTTGAACACTGAAGCTTTCTTT,CASSGGHLNTEAFF
TRBV7-9,TRBJ2-3,TRBD2,once,TGTGCCAGCATCGGGGGGTCTTCTCCCCGCACAGATACGCAGTATTTT,CASIGGSSPRTDTQYF
TRBV5-6,TRBJ2-7,.,.,TGTGCCAGCAGCTTGGCCTCTTTCTACGAGCAGTACTTC,CASSLASFYEQYF
TRBV7-8,TRBJ1-4,TRBD1,.,TGTGCCAGCAGCTTTACCGGGACAGCAAATGAAAAACTGTTTTTT,CASSFTGTANEKLFF
TRBV4-1,TRBJ2-7,.,.,TGCGCCAGCAGCCAAGTCCTTACGGAGGGCCCGTGGGAGCAGTACTTC,CASSQVLTEGPWEQYF
TRBV7-9,TRBJ2-7,.,.,TGTGCCAGCAGCCCTCGGGGAGGGGGCACCTACGAGCAGTACTTC,CASSPRGGGTYEQYF
TRBV6-1,TRBJ1-1,.,.,TGTGCCAGCAGTGGTGTGTTGAGGGTGGGGAACACTGAAGCTTTCTTT,CASSGVLRVGNTEAFF
TRBV2,TRBJ2-1,.,.,TGTGCCAGCAGTGTAGGCTTAGAACTCCCCTCCTACAATGAGCAGTTCTTC,CASSVGLELPSYNEQFF
TRBV7-9,TRBJ1-2,TRBD1,.,TGTGCCAGCAGACGGGGCCCGGGACAGGGGGATTATAACTATGGCTACACCTTC,CASRRGPGQGDYNYGYTF
TRBV6-6,TRBJ2-7,.,.,TGTGCCAGCAGCCGTCGGCAGGGCCCCTACGAGCAGTACTTC,CASSRRQGPYEQYF
TRBV19,TRBJ1-2,.,.,TGTGCCAGTACCCCAACAGAGGGGTACTATGGCTACACCTTC,CASTPTEGYYGYTF
TRBV12-5,TRBJ1-6,.,.,TGTGCTAGTGGTTTGGTACGAGTTCCCGGCTCCTATAATTCACCCCTCCACTTT,CASGLVRVPGSYNSPLHF
TRBV13,TRBJ1-2,.,.,TGTGCCAGCAGCTTAACATTGTACAGGGACAACTATGGCTACACCTTC,CASSLTLYRDNYGYTF
TRBV14,TRBJ2-1,TRBD1,.,TGTGCCAGCAGCCCCATCCGGGACAGGGCCTACAATGAGCAGTTCTTC,CASSPIRDRAYNEQFF
TRBV18,TRBJ1-4,.,.,TGTGCCAGCTCACCAAAGACTATACAGGGAATCAGGGAAAAACTGTTTTTT,CASSPKTIQGIREKLFF
TRBV7-9,TRBJ2-1,TRBD2,.,TGTGCCAGCAGCTCCCCGGGACTAGCGGGCCACAATGAGCAGTTCTTC,CASSSPGLAGHNEQFF
TRBV7-6,TRBJ2-1,.,once,TGTGCCAGCAGCCACAGCAGGAATGAGCAGTTCTTC,CASSHSRNEQFF
TRBV5-6,TRBJ1-5,.,.,TGTGCCAGCAGCTTTGGCAGAAGCAATCAGCCCCAGCATTTT,CASSFGRSNQPQHF